This T cell receptor (beta chain) was obtained from a study of graft-versus-host responses after intestinal transplantation. The overall study: Each patient got anti-thymocyte globulin induction, then tacrolimus and steroids for roughly 3 years. General study points: The authors found GvH clones in recipient marrow, some appearing first in ileum or blood. Early HvG declines after transplant were associated with peak circulating GvH clone levels.

To note about this clone: The antigen is unknown.

CDR1 and CDR2 (germline): LNHNV, YYDKDF (reference sequence). J gave up 5 bases and V 3 bases, and 21 bases lay outside the gene matches. CDR3 length equals 20 residues. Sequencing was performed with immunoSEQ multiplex PCR; in TCRdb, only in-frame clones are kept and a portion is missing. The data show 15,000 to 25,000 clones, roughly 78% seen once. Intraepithelial plus lamina propria lymphocytes were released by processing graft tissue. The sequencing here drew on ileum tissue, taken approximately 20 days after intestinal transplant. The source is a human patient who received an intestinal transplant, so some T cells may come from the graft donor. The chain employs TRBV15 and TRBJ2-1; the match to TRBD2 covers 8 bases. CDR3 DNA: TGTGCCACCAGCAGTGACCTAAGACTCATTGGGCGGGGGGCGGACAATGAGCAGTTCTTC. Its translation is CATSSDLRLIGRGADNEQFF.